This T cell receptor beta chain is from a study of OX40 agonist ivuxolimab in advanced cancers. Findings and limits, study-wide: Expanded clones belonging to CD8+ T cells outnumbered, on average, those of CD4+. Among expanded peripheral T cells, antigen specificity went undetermined. People who partly responded at 0.1-3.0 mg/kg had some of the least clonal expansion seen.

Repertoires were generated with immunoSEQ multiplex PCR, while TCRdb's copy carries only in-frame clones and drops some. Of 110,000 or so clones listed, 85% to 95% are singletons. Germline CDR1 is MNHEY and CDR2 is SMNVEV (reference sequence). The V end lost 6 bases, the J end lost 6 bases, and 17 bases lay between the germline ends. The CDR3 is made up of 14 amino acids. With respect to this clone: Its antigen is not known.

This receptor was taken from an adult with an advanced solid tumor such as melanoma, head and neck, liver or kidney cancer. The gene calls are TRBV27 and TRBJ1-1; maybe TRBD1 (5 bases). Sequences were derived from CD4+ or CD8+ T cells sorted from blood, sampled in a trial of the OX40 agonist ivuxolimab. CDR3 sequence: CASRTFVGTSEAFF. The CDR3 nucleotides read TGTGCCAGCAGAACTTTCGTGGGGACTTCTGAAGCTTTCTTT.